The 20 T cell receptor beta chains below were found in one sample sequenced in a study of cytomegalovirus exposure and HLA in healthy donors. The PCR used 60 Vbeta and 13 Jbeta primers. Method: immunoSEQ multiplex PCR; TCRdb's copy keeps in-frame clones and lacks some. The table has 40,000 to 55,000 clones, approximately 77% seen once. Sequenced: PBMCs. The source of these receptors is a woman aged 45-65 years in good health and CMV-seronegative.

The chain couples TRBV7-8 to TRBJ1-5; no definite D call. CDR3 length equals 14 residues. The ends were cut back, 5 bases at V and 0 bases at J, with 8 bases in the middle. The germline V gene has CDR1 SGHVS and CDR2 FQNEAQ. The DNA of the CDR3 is TGTGCCAGCAGCGGCGGCGGTAGCAATCAGCCCCAGCATTTT. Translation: CASSGGGSNQPQHF.

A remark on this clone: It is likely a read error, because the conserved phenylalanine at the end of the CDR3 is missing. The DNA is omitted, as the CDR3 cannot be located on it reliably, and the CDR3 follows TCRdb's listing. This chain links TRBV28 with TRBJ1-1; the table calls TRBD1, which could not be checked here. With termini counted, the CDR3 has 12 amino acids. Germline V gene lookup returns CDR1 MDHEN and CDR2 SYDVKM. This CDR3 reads CASSSHHQVPFL.

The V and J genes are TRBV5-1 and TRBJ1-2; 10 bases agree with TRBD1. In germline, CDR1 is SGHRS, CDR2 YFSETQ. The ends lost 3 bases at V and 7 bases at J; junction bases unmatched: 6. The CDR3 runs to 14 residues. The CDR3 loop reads CASSSRQGAFGYTF. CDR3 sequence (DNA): TGCGCCAGCAGCTCCCGACAGGGGGCATTTGGCTACACCTTC.

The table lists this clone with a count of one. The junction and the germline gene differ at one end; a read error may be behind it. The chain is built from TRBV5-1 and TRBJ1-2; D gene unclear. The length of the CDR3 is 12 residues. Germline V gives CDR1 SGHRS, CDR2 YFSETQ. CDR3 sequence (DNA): TGCGCCAGCAGCGATCAGGACTACGGCTACACCTTC. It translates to CASSDQDYGYTF.

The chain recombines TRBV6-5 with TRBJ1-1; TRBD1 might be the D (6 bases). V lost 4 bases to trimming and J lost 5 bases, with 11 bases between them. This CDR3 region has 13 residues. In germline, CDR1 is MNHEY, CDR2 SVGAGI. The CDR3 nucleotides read TGTGCCAGCAGTTCCCTACAGGGAACTGAAGCTTTCTTT. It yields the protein CASSSLQGTEAFF.

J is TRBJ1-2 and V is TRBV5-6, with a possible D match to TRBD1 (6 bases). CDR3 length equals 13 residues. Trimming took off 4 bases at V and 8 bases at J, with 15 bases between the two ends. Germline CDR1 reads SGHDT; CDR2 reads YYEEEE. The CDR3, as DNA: TGTGCCAGCAGCCCAGACAGGTCGCGAGGCTACACCTTC. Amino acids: CASSPDRSRGYTF.

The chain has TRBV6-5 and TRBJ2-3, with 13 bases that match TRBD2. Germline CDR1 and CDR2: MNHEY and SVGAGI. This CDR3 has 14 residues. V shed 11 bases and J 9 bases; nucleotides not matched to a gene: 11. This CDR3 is CARNIGTSGTTQYF. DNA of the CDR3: TGTGCCCGCAACATAGGGACTAGCGGGACAACGCAGTATTTT.

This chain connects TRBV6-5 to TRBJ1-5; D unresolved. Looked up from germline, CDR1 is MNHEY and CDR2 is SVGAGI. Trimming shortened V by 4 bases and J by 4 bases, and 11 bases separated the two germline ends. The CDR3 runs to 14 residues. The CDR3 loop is CASSSRHQNQPQHF. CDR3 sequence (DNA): TGTGCCAGCAGTTCCAGACATCAGAATCAGCCCCAGCATTTT.

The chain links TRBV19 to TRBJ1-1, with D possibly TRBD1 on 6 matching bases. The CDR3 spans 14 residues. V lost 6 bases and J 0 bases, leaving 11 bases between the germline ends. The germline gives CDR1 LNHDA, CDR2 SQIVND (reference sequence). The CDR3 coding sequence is TGTGCCAGTAGATTTACAGGGATGAACACTGAAGCTTTCTTT. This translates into CASRFTGMNTEAFF.

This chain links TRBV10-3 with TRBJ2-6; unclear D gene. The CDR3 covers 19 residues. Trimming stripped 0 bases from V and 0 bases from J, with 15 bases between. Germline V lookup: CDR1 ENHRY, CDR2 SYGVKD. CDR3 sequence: CAISESIGTVLSGANVLTF. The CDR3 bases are TGTGCCATCAGTGAGTCGATAGGTACAGTCCTCTCTGGGGCCAACGTCCTGACTTTC.

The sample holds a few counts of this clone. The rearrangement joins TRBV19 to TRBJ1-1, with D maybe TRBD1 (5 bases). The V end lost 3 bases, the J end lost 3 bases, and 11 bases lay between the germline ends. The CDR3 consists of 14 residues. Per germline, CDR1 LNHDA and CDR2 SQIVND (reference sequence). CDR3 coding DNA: TGTGCCAGTAGTATGGCTCCGGGGGACACTGAAGCTTTCTTT. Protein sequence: CASSMAPGDTEAFF.

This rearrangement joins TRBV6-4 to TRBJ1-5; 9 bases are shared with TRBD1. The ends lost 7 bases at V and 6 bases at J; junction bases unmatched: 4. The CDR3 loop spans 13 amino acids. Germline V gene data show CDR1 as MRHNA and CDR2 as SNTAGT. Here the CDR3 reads CASNGTGIQPQHF. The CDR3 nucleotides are TGTGCCAGCAATGGGACAGGGATTCAGCCCCAGCATTTT.

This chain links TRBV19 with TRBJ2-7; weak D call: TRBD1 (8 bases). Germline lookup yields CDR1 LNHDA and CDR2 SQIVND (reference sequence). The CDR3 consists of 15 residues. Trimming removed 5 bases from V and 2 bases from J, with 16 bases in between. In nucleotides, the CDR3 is TGTGCCAGTAGTCCCAAACAGGGGGGGACCTACGAGCAGTACTTC. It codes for CASSPKQGGTYEQYF.

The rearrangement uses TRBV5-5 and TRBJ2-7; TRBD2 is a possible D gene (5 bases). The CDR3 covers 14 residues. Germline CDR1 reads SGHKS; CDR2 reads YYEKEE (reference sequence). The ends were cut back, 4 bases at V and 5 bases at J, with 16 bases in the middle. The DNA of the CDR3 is TGTGCCAGCAGCCCACTGGGAGTCCAAAACGAGCAGTACTTC. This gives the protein CASSPLGVQNEQYF.

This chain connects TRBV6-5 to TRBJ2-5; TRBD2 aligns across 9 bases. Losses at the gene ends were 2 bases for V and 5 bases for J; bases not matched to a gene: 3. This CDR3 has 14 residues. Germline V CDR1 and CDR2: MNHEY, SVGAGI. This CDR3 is CASSYSGGRETQYF. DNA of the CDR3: TGTGCCAGCAGTTACAGCGGGGGGAGGGAGACCCAGTACTTC.

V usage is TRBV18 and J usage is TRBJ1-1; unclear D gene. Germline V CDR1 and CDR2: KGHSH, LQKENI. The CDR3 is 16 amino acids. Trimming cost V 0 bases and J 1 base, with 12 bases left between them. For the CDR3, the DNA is TGTGCCAGCTCACCACCAACAGCCGGAACGAACACTGAAGCTTTCTTT. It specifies CASSPPTAGTNTEAFF.

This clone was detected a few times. CDR3 loop: CASSLGGLNYEQYF. CDR3 bases: TGCGCCAGCAGCTTGGGGGGCCTCAACTACGAGCAGTACTTC. The rearrangement uses TRBV5-1 and TRBJ2-7; possibly TRBD1 for D (5 bases). The germline V gene encodes CDR1 SGHRS and CDR2 YFSETQ. V lost 0 bases, J lost 3 bases, and 10 bases lay in between. CDR3 length equals 14 residues.

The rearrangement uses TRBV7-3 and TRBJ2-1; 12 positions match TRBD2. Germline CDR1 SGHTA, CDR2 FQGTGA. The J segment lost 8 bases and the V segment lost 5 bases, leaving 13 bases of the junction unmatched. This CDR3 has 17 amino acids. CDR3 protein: CASSPRASGGARDEQFF. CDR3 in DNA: TGTGCCAGCAGCCCAAGGGCTAGCGGGGGGGCACGCGATGAGCAGTTCTTC.

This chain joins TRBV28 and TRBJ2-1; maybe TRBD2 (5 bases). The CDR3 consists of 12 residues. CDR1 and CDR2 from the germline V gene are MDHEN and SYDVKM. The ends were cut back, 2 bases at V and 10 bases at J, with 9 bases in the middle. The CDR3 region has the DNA TGTGCCAGCAGTTTAGGAGGACGGGAGCAGTTCTTC. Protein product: CASSLGGREQFF.

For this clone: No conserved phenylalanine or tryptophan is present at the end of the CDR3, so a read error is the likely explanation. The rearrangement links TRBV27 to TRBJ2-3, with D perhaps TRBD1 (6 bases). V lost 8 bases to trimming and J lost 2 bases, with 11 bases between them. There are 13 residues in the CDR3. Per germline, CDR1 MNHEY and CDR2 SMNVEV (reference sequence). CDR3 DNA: TGTGCCAGCGAGGGGGTGATCACAGATACGCAGTATGTT. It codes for CASEGVITDTQYV.